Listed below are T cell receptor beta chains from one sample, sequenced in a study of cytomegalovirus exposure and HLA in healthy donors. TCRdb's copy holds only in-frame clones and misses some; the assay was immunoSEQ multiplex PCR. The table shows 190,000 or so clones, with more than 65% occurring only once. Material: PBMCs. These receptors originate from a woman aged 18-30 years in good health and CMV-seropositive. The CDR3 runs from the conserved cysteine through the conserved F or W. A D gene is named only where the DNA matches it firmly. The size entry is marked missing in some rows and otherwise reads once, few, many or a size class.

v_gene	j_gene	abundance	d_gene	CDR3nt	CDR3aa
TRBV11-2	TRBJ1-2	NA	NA	TGTGCCAGCAGCTCTCTACAGGGCTCACTGGGCTACACCTTC	CASSSLQGSLGYTF
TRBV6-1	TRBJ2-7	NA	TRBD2	TGTGCCAGCAGACCCATAGCGGGGGTGTACGAGCAGTACTTC	CASRPIAGVYEQYF
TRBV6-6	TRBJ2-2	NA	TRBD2	TGTGCCAGCACCCAGATCCGGGGGAGGGCCGGGGAGCTGTTTTTT	CASTQIRGRAGELFF
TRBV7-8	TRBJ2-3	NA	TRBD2	TGTGCCAGCAGCCCCCTGCGGGGGGGGAGCACAGATACGCAGTATTTT	CASSPLRGGSTDTQYF
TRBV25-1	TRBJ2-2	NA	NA	TGTGCCAGCAGTACAGGGACCTCCGGGGAGCTGTTTTTT	CASSTGTSGELFF
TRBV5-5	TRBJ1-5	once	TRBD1	TGTGCCAGCAGCTTGATTCTACAGGGGAATCAGCCCCAGCATTTT	CASSLILQGNQPQHF
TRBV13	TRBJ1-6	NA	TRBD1	TGTGCCAGCAGCCCGTCCCGGGACAGGGGGCTTAATTCACCCCTCCACTTT	CASSPSRDRGLNSPLHF
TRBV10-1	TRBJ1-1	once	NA	TGCGCCAGCAGTGAGATCAGGGACTACAGAAGGCGGGCTTTCTTT	CASSEIRDYRRRAFF
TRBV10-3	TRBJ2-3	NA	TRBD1	TGTGCCATCACCACCGGGACAGGGACAGATACGCAGTATTTT	CAITTGTGTDTQYF
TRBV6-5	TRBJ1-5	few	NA	TGTGCCAGCGGTCCAGGGAGCAATCAGCCCCAGCATTTT	CASGPGSNQPQHF
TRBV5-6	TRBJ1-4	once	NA	TGTGCCAGCAGCTTGCGCGGGGGTGAAAAACTGTTTTTT	CASSLRGGEKLFF
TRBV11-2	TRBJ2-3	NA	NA	TGTGCCAGCAGCTTAGTGGTAGCAGACGTGCTCACAGATACGCAGTATTTT	CASSLVVADVLTDTQYF
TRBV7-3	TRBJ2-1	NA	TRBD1	TGTGCCAGCAGCGCGGGACAGGGTCCCTACAATGAGCAGTTCTTC	CASSAGQGPYNEQFF
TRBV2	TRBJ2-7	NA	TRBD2	TGTGCCACCAAGGGACTAGCTTTCCACGAGCAGTACTTC	CATKGLAFHEQYF
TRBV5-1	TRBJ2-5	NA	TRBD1	TGCGCCAGCAGCCCCGGGACAGAAGAGACCCAGTACTTC	CASSPGTEETQYF
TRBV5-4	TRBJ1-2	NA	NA	TGTGCCAGCAGCTTGGGAGCAAGTTCTAACTATGGCTACACCTTC	CASSLGASSNYGYTF
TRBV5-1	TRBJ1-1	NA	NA	TGCGCCAGCAGCTTGGCCCTAAATCCGTTCGCAGGGGCGGACACTGAAGCTTTCTTT	CASSLALNPFAGADTEAFF
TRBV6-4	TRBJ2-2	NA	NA	TGTGCCATCACGGATGGAGACACCGGGGAGCTGTTTTTT	CAITDGDTGELFF
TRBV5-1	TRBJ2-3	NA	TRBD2	TGCGCCAGCAGCATCGGACTAGCGGGGGCCCTCACAGATACGCAGTATTTT	CASSIGLAGALTDTQYF
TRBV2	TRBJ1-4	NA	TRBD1	TGTGCCAGCATAATAGACACAGGGGCCGAGAGGGAAAAACTGTTTTTT	CASIIDTGAEREKLFF
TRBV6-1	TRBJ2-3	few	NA	TGTGCCAGCAGTGTTGGCGGTCTCGCAGATACGCAGTATTTT	CASSVGGLADTQYF